The source of this T cell receptor (beta chain) is a study of early T cells in non-severe SARS-CoV-2 infection. Study-wide context: RNA in bulk from unsorted whole blood was sequenced, and chains were unpaired. Overall study findings and caveats: VDJdb matches were skewed toward anti-spike CD8 T cell responses.

This clonotype was detected a few times. Antigen specificity is unknown. Tagging with unique molecular identifiers was applied to individual cDNA molecules. In TCRdb, the 5' RACE reads were re-called with MiXCR into one record per CDR3 protein. The table shows 45,000 to 55,000 distinct CDR3 sequences, with around 7.7% occurring only once. CDR3 length: 15 residues. Trimming removed 0 bases at V and 4 bases at J, with 11 bases between. Germline CDR1 is LNHDA and CDR2 is SQIVND (reference sequence). The receptor comes from an adult who was a healthcare worker with PCR-confirmed SARS-CoV-2 infection or an uninfected control (not recorded which). The rearrangement uses TRBV19 and TRBJ2-3, with D tentatively TRBD2 (5 bases). Specimen: whole blood. The CDR3 spells CASSIDRGLPDTQYF. In DNA, the CDR3 is TGTGCCAGTAGTATAGATCGAGGGCTTCCAGATACGCAGTATTTT.